This TCR beta chain was found in a study of persistence of HIV-infected CD4 T cells. At the level of the study: A median of 8 years of suppressive ART preceded sampling. Findings and caveats of the study: Compared with CD3/CD28-stimulated cells, CMV- and Gag-responding cells showed lower TCRbeta richness.

Cells were stimulated nonspecifically with anti-CD3/anti-CD28 magnetic beads. Responding CD4+ T cells were sorted by upregulation of both CD40 ligand and CD69. CD8-depleted PBMCs were stimulated about 17 hours with anti-CD28/CD49d costimulation, CD40-blocking antibody and enfuvirtide. As concerns this clone: Its antigen is not identified.

The CDR3 extends over 14 amino acids. Germline CDR1 reads GTSNPN; CDR2 reads SVGIG (reference sequence). Deletions cut 1 base from V and 4 bases from J, with 11 bases between. The libraries were made with immunoSEQ version 4 in survey mode. This table comes from immunoSEQ multiplex PCR, and its TCRdb copy is limited to in-frame clones, with some not included. The sample holds under 50,000 clones, 90% seen once. The chain has TRBV30 and TRBJ1-5; no firm D call. This receptor was identified in an adult woman with HIV who was CMV-seropositive. This specimen consisted of CD4+ T cells sorted from PBMCs after roughly 19-hour stimulation, obtained from a patient who received antiretroviral therapy. CDR3 in amino acids: CAWSEGLINQPQHF. The CDR3 nucleotides read TGTGCCTGGAGTGAGGGTCTGATAAATCAGCCCCAGCATTTT. The variable domain in full, completed from reference TRBV30 and TRBJ1-5, reads SQTIHQWPATLVQPVGSPLSLECTVEGTSNPNLYWYRQAAGRGLQLLFYSVGIGQISSEVPQNLSASRPQDRQFILSSKKLLLSDSGFYLCAWSEGLINQPQHFGDGTRLSIL.